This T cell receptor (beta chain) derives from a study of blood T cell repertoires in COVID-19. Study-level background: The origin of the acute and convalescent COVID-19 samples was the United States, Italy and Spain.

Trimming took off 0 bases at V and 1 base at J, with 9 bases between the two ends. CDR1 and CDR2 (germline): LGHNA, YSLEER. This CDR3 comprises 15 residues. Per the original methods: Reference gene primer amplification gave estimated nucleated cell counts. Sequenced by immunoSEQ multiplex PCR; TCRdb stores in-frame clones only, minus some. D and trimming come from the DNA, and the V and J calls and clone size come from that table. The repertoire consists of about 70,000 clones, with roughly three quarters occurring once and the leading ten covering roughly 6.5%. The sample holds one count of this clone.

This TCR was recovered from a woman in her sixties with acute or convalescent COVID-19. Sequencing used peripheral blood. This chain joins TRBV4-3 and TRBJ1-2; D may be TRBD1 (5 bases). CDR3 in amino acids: CASSQDTGYNYGYTF. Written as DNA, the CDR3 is TGCGCCAGCAGCCAAGATACAGGTTATAACTATGGCTACACCTTC.